The clone carrying this T cell receptor (beta chain) occurred a few times. Antigen unknown. Assay used: immunoSEQ multiplex PCR; TCRdb lists only in-frame clones, some missing. The sample has about 140,000 clones, approximately 91% seen once. This specimen comes from a study of T cell responses to AZD1222 COVID-19 vaccine. Study conclusions and caveats: It was only a handful of AZD1222 recipients who were seropositive at baseline.

V lost 10 bases, J lost 1 base, and 16 bases lay in between. CDR1 LNHDA and CDR2 SQIVND come from the germline V gene (reference sequence). The CDR3 contains 14 residues. The chain carries TRBV19 and TRBJ2-5; D is tentatively TRBD1 or TRBD2 (5 bases each). The receptor was derived from an adult who received the AZD1222 COVID-19 vaccine. Source: peripheral blood, taken 28 days after the second AZD1222 dose. This chain's CDR3 is CATSTGPGQETQYF. The CDR3 nucleotides are TGTGCCACCTCAACGGGGCCGGGCCAAGAGACCCAGTACTTC.